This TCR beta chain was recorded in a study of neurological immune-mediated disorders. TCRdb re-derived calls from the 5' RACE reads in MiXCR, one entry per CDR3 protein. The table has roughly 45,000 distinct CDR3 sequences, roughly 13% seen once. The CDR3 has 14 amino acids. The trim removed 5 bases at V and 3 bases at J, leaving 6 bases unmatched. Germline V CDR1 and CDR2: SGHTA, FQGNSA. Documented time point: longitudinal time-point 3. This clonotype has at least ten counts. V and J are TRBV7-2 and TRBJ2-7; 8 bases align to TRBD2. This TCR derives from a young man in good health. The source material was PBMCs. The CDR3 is CASSRGLGNYEQYF. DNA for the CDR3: TGTGCCAGCAGCCGGGGACTAGGGAACTACGAGCAGTACTTC.